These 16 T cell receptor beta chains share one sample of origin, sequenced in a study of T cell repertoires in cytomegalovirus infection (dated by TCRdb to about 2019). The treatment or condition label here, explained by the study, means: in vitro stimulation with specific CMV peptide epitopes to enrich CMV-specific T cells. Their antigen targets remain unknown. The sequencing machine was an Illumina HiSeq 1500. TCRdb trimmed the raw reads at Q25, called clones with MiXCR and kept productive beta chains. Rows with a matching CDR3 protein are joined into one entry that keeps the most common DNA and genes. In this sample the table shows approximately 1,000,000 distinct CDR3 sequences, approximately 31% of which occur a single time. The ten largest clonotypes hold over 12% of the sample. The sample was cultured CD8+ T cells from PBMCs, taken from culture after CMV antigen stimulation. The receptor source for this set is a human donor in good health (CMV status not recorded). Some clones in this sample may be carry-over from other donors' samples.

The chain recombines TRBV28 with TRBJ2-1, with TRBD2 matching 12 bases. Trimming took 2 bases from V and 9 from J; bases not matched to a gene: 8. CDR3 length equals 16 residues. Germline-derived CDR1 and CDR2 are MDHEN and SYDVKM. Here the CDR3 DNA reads TGTGCCAGCAGTTTAAGTCCGCTAGCGGGGGGGCGTGAGCAGTTCTTC. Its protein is CASSLSPLAGGREQFF. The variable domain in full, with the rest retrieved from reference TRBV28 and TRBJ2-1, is DVKVTQSSRYLVKRTGEKVFLECVQDMDHENMFWYRQDPGLGLRLIYFSYDVKMKEKGDIPEGYSVSREKKERFSLILESASTNQTSMYLCASSLSPLAGGREQFFGPGTRLTVL.

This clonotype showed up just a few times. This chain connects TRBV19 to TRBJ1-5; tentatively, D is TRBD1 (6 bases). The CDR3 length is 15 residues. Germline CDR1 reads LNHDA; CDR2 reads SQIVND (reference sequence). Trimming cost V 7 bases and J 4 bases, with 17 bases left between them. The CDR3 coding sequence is TGTGCCAGTATAGACCAAACAGGGTTTAATCAGCCCCAGCATTTT. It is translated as CASIDQTGFNQPQHF.

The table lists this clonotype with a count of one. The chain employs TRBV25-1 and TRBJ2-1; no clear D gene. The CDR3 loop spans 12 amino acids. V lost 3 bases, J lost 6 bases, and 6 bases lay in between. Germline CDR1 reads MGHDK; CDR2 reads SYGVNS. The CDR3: CASSEISNEQFF. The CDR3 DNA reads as TGTGCCAGCAGTGAGATAAGCAATGAGCAGTTCTTC.

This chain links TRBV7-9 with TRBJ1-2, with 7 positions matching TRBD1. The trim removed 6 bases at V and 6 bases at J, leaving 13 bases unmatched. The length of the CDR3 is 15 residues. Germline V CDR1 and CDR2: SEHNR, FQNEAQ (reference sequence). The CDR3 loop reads CASSSRQGEFHGYTF. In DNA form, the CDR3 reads TGTGCCAGCAGTAGCAGACAGGGAGAATTTCATGGCTACACCTTC.

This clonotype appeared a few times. The CDR3 sequence: CASSTKGSGGPQHF. The CDR3 DNA reads TGTGCCAGCAGCACTAAAGGGTCAGGGGGGCCCCAGCATTTT. The J gene is TRBJ1-5, the V gene TRBV7-8, with 7 bases lining up with TRBD1. Per the germline V gene, CDR1 is SGHVS and CDR2 is FQNEAQ. The CDR3 runs to 14 residues. The trim removed 5 bases at V and 9 bases at J, leaving 10 bases unmatched.

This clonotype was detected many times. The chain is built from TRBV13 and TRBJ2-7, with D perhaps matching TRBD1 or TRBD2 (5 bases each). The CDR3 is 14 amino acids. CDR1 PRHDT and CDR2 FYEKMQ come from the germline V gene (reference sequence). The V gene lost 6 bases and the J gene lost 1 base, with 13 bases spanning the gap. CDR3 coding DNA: TGTGCCAGCAGTTCGGGGCGAAGGTCCTACGAGCAGTACTTC. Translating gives CASSSGRRSYEQYF. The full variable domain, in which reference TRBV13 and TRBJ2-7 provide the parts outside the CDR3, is AAGVIQSPRHLIKEKRETATLKCYPIPRHDTVYWYQQGPGQDPQFLISFYEKMQSDKGSIPDRFSAQQFSDYHSELNMSSLELGDSALYFCASSSGRRSYEQYFGPGTRLTVT.

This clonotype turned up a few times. CDR3 DNA sequence: TGTGCCAGCAGTGCGTCAAGGAGCTCCTACAATGAGCAGTTCTTC. Protein sequence: CASSASRSSYNEQFF. The chain joins TRBV25-1 to TRBJ2-1, with unresolved D. The CDR3 runs to 15 residues. Trimming cost V 4 bases and J 0 bases, with 10 bases left between them. Germline CDR1 is MGHDK and CDR2 is SYGVNS.

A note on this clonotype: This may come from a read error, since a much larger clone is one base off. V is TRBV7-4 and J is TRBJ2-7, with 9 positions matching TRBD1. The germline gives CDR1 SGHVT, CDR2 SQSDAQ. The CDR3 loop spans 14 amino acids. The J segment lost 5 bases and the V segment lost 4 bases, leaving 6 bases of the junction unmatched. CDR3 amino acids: CASSSRTGDHEQYF. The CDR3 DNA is TGTGCCAGCAGCTCCAGGACAGGGGACCACGAGCAGTACTTC. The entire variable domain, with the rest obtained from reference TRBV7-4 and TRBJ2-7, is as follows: GAGVSQSPRYKVAKRGRDVALRCDSISGHVTLYWYRQTLGQGSEVLTYSQSDAQRDKSGRPSGRFSAERPERSVSTLKIQRTEQGDSAVYLCASSSRTGDHEQYFGPGTRLTVT.

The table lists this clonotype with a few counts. CDR3 DNA: TGTGCCAGCAGTGAATTCACCGGGGAGCTGTTTTTT. It codes for CASSEFTGELFF. The chain carries TRBV25-1 and TRBJ2-2; no firm D call. V lost 1 base to trimming and J lost 4 bases, with 1 base between them. Germline V gene lookup returns CDR1 MGHDK and CDR2 SYGVNS. The CDR3 runs 12 residues.

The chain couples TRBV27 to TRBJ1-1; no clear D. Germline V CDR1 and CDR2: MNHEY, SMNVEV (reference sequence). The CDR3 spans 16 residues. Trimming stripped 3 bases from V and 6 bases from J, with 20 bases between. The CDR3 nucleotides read TGTGCCAGCAGTTTTTTGCCCCCGAGGGCAGAGGCTGAAGCTTTCTTT. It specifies CASSFLPPRAEAEAFF.

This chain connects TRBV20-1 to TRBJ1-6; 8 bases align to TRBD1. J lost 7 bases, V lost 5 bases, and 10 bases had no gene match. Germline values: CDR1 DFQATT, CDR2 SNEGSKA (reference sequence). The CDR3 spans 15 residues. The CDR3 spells CSAPARDRRNSPLHF. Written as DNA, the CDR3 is TGCAGTGCTCCCGCCCGGGACAGGAGAAATTCACCCCTCCACTTT.

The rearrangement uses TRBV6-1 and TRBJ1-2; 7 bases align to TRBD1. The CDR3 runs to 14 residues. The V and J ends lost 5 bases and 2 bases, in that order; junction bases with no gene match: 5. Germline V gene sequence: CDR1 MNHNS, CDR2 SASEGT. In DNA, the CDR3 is TGTGCCAGCAGTTGGAGGGGGCCCAACTATGGCTACACCTTC. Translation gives CASSWRGPNYGYTF.

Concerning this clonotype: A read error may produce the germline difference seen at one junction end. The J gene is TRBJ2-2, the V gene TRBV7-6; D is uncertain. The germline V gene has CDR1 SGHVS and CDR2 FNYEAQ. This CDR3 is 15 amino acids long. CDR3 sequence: CASSPIRQNTGELFF. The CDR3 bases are TGTGCTAGCAGCCCCATCCGGCAGAACACCGGGGAGCTGTTTTTT.

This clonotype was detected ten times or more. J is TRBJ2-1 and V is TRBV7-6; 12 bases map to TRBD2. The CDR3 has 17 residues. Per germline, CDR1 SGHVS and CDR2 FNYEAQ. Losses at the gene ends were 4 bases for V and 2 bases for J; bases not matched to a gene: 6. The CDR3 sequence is CASSSERTSGAYNEQFF. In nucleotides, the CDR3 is TGTGCCAGCAGCTCCGAACGGACTAGCGGGGCCTACAATGAGCAGTTCTTC.

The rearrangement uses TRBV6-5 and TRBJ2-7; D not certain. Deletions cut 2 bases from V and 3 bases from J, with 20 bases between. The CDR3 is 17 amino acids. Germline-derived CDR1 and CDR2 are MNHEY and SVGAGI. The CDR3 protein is CASSYMAPPHGYYEQYV. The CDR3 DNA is TGTGCCAGCAGTTACATGGCCCCTCCTCACGGATACTACGAGCAGTACGTC.

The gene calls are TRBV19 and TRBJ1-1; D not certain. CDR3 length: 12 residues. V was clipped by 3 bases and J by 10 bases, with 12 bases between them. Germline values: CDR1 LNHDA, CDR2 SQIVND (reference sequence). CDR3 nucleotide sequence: TGTGCCAGTAGTATGGGTTACTTGGGAGCTTTCTTT. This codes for CASSMGYLGAFF.